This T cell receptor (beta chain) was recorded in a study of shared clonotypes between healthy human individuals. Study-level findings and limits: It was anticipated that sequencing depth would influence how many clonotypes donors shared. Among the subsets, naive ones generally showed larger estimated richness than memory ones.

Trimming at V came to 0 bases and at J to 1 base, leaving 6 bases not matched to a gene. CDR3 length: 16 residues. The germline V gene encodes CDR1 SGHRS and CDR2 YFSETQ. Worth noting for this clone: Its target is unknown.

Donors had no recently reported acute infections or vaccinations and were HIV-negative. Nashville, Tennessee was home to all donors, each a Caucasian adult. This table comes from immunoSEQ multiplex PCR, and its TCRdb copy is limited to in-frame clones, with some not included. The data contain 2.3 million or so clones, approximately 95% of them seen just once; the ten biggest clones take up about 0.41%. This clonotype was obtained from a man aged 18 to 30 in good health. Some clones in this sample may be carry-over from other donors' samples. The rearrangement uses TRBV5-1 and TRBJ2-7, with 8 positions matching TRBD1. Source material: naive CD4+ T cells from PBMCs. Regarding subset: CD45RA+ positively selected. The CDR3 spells CASSLDGQGRSYEQYF. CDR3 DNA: TGCGCCAGCAGCTTGGACGGACAGGGACGTTCCTACGAGCAGTACTTC. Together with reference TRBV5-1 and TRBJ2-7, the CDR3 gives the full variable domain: KAGVTQTPRYLIKTRGQQVTLSCSPISGHRSVSWYQQTPGQGLQFLFEYFSETQRNKGNFPGRFSGRQFSNSRSEMNVSTLELGDSALYLCASSLDGQGRSYEQYFGPGTRLTVT.